The T cell receptor beta chain described here comes from a study of shared clonotypes between healthy human individuals. Findings and limits, study-wide: Generally, naive subsets came out with larger estimated richness than memory subsets.

Produced via immunoSEQ multiplex PCR; TCRdb's table is partial and in-frame only. This sample yields 980,000 or so clones, of which approximately 76% are seen a single time; about 1.5% belongs to the top ten. V shed 6 bases and J shed 8 bases, with 8 bases lying between them. This CDR3 has 11 residues. CDR1 is MNHNY, CDR2 SVGAGI, per germline (reference sequence). There are a few counts of this clone. What it binds is not known. The sequenced sample consisted of memory CD4+ T cells sorted from blood. Subset meaning: CD45RA-negative fraction. The chain links TRBV6-6 to TRBJ2-1; no clear D gene. The TCR was taken from a man younger than 35 in good health. CDR3 sequence reads: CASSVTDEQFF. CDR3 nucleotide sequence: TGTGCCAGCAGCGTGACTGATGAGCAGTTCTTC.